This T cell receptor beta chain came from a study of T cells in Graves' hyperthyroidism and ophthalmopathy. Study-wide background: Peripheral blood sampling occurred at initial diagnosis, before any treatment.

General study findings and limits: A 13 V-J model separated ophthalmopathy from stable hyperthyroidism.

As regards this clonotype: Its antigen is as yet unknown.

A patient was excluded if there was uncontrolled infection, other autoimmune disease, pregnancy or lactation. Each 10 ml fresh peripheral blood draw supplied the PBMCs. TCR beta CDR3 region amplification was performed from RNA transcripts. HTBI primers were used for first-round RT-PCR of the TCR CDR3. In TCRdb, the multiplex PCR reads were re-called with MiXCR into one record per CDR3 protein. Here the sample spans 380,000 or so distinct CDR3 sequences, roughly 13% being singletons. With V trimmed by 6 bases and J by 6 bases, 9 bases remained unmatched. The CDR3 consists of 15 residues. V is TRBV12-3 or TRBV12-4 and J is TRBJ1-4, with 8 bases fitting TRBD1. This receptor was obtained from a woman between 25 and 40 years old with Graves' hyperthyroidism. Sequenced sample: blood. CDR3 residues: CASRPPRGQDEKLFF. The CDR3 DNA reads TGTGCCAGCAGGCCCCCCAGGGGGCAGGATGAAAAACTGTTTTTT.